The 5 T cell receptor beta chains in this list originate from one sample, sequenced in a study of cytomegalovirus exposure and HLA in healthy donors. This table comes from immunoSEQ multiplex PCR, and its TCRdb copy is limited to in-frame clones, with some not included. The profile shows roughly 130,000 clones, about 88% of them singletons. What was sequenced was PBMCs. All receptors come from a man between 25 and 39 years old in good health and CMV-seronegative.

This sequence joins TRBV7-6 and TRBJ2-7; 10 bases are shared with TRBD1. This CDR3 is 17 amino acids long. V was pared by 3 bases and J by 2 bases, with 10 bases of the junction left unmatched. The germline V gene has CDR1 SGHVS and CDR2 FNYEAQ. The CDR3 loop is CASSFPISGQGTYEQYF. Written as DNA, the CDR3 is TGTGCCAGCAGCTTCCCAATTTCGGGACAGGGGACCTACGAGCAGTACTTC.

The rearrangement joins TRBV5-8 to TRBJ1-2; 7 bases line up with TRBD1. Germline V CDR1 and CDR2: SGHTS, YDEGEE. CDR3 length: 15 residues. V trimming: 4 bases; J trimming: 4 bases; junction bases outside the gene matches: 10. The CDR3 region is CASSGGQLLSYGYTF. Here the CDR3 DNA reads TGTGCCAGCAGCGGGGGACAGCTCTTAAGCTATGGCTACACCTTC.

The rearrangement links TRBV2 to TRBJ1-4; 9 positions agree with TRBD1. J lost 4 bases, V lost 7 bases, and 13 bases had no gene match. This CDR3 region has 17 residues. Per the germline V gene, CDR1 is SNHLY and CDR2 is FYNNEI. CDR3 residues: CASIPGTGRVGNEKLFF. CDR3 coding DNA: TGTGCCAGCATCCCCGGGACAGGGCGTGTTGGTAATGAAAAACTGTTTTTT.

The rearrangement links TRBV30 to TRBJ1-5; D may be TRBD1 (5 bases). The CDR3 runs to 14 residues. Germline assignment: CDR1 GTSNPN and CDR2 SVGIG (reference sequence). V lost 2 bases to trimming and J lost 4 bases, with 12 bases between them. CDR3 region: CAWSLARGNQPQHF. The CDR3 region has the DNA TGTGCCTGGAGTTTGGCAAGGGGAAATCAGCCCCAGCATTTT.

The J gene is TRBJ2-2, the V gene TRBV6-1; 7 positions agree with TRBD1. V lost 2 bases to trimming and J lost 7 bases; unmatched junction nucleotides: 4. The germline V gene has CDR1 MNHNS and CDR2 SASEGT. CDR3 length: 14 amino acids. The CDR3 protein is CASSEQQGIGELFF. The CDR3 nucleotides are TGTGCCAGCAGTGAACAACAGGGGATCGGGGAGCTGTTTTTT.